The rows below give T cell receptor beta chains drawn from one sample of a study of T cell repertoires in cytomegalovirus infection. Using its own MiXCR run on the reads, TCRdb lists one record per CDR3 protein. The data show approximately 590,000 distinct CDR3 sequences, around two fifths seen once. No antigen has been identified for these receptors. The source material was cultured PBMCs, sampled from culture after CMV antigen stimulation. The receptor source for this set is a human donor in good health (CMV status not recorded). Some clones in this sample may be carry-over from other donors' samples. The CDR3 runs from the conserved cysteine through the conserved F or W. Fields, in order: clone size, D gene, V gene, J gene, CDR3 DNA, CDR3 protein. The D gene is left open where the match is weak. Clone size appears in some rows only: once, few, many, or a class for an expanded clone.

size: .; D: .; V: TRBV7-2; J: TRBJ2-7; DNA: TGTGCCAGCAGCTTGAACCGAGTCCCGTCCTACGAGCAGTACTTC; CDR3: CASSLNRVPSYEQYF
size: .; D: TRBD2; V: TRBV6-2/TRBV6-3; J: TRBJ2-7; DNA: TGTGCCAGCAGTACATGGACTAGCGGGAACGAGCAGTACTTC; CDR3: CASSTWTSGNEQYF
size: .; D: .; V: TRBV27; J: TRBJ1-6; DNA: TGTGCCAGCAGTGAAGCAGGGCGATCACCCCTCCACTTT; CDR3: CASSEAGRSPLHF
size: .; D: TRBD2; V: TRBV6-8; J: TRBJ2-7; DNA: TGTGCCAGCAGCGGAGCGGGAACAACCTACGAGCAGTACTTC; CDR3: CASSGAGTTYEQYF
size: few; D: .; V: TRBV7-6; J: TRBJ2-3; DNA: TGTGCCAGCAAAAACGACGCGTCCGGGGATACGCAGTATTTT; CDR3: CASKNDASGDTQYF
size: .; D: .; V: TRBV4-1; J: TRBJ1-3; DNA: TGCGCCAGCAGCCAAAGTGCGTCTGGAAACACCATATATTTT; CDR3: CASSQSASGNTIYF
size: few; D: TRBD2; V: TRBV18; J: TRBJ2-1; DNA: TGTGCCAGCTCGAGCGGGAGCCTACACTCCTACAATGAGCAGTTCTTC; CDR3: CASSSGSLHSYNEQFF
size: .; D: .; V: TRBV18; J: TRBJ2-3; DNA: TGTGCCAGCTCACCGCCTACTAGAAATACGCAGTATTTT; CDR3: CASSPPTRNTQYF
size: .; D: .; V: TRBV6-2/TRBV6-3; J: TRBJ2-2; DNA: TGTGCCAGCAGGCAGGGGTGGACCGGGGAGCTGTTTTTT; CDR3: CASRQGWTGELFF
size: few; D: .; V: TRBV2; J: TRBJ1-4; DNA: TGTGCCAGCCACCGGGATGGCCGTGAAAAACTGTTTTTT; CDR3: CASHRDGREKLFF
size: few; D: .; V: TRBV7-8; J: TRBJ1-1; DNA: TGTGCCAGCAGCTTACCCCGACGGCGGGACACTGAAGCTTTCTTT; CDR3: CASSLPRRRDTEAFF
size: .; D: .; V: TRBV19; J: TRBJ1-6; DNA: TGTGCCAGGGGAGGGGATTGGAATTCACCCCTCCACTTT; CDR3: CARGGDWNSPLHF
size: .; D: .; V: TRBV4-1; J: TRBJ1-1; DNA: TGCGCCAGCAGCCAAAAGCGGGGGCGCGATAGGTCTGAAGCTTTCTTT; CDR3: CASSQKRGRDRSEAFF
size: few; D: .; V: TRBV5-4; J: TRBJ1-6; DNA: TGTGCCAGCAGCTTGGAGGTTGGCAGTATCTCCTATAATTCACCCCTCCACTTT; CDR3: CASSLEVGSISYNSPLHF
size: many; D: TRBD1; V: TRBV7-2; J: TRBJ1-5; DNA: TGTGCCAGCAGCCGTGGGACAGTCAATCAGCCCCAGCATTTT; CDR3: CASSRGTVNQPQHF
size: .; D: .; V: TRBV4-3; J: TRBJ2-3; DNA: TGCGCCAGCAGCCAAAGGGGAGCCCCTAGCACAGATACGCAGTATTTT; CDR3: CASSQRGAPSTDTQYF
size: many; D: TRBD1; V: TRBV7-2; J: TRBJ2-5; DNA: TGTGCCAGCAGTTTACAGGGGTCAGAAGGGACCCAGTACTTC; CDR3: CASSLQGSEGTQYF
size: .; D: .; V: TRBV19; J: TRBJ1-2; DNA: TGTGCCAGTAGTTACCCGGACAGAAACTATGGCTACACCTTC; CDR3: CASSYPDRNYGYTF
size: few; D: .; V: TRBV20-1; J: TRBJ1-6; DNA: TGCAGTGCTAGTAACGGGTATAATTCACCCCTCCACTTT; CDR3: CSASNGYNSPLHF
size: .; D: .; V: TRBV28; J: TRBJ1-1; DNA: TGTGCCAGCAGCCGTCCCCTATGGGGTGACACTGAAGCTTTCTTT; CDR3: CASSRPLWGDTEAFF
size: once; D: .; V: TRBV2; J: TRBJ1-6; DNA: TGTGCCAGCAGGCCTCCACGGGGTGGGAATTCACCCCTCCACTTT; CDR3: CASRPPRGGNSPLHF
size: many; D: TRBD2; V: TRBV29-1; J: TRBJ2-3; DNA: TGCAGCGTACTAGCGGGGCCAGATACGCAGTATTTT; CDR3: CSVLAGPDTQYF
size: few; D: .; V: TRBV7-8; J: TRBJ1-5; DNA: TGTGCCAGCAGCTTAGAGCGCAGGGGTCAGACACTTATCAGCCCCCAGCATTTT; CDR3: CASSLERRGQTLISPQHF
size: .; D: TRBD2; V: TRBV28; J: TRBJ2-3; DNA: TGTGCCAGCAGTCAAGGACTAGCGGGGGCGAACTGGGGCACAGATACGCAGTATTTT; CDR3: CASSQGLAGANWGTDTQYF
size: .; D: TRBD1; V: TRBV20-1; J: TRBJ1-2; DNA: TGCAGTGCTAGCACGAGGGGGCCGGGCTACACCTTC; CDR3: CSASTRGPGYTF
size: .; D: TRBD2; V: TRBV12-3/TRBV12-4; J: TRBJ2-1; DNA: TGTGCCAGCAGGGCGGGACTACTACAAAATGAGCAGTTCTTC; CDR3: CASRAGLLQNEQFF
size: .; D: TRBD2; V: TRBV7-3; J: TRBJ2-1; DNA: TGTGCCAGCAGCCGAGTTGGGACTAGGAATGAGCAGTTCTTC; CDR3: CASSRVGTRNEQFF
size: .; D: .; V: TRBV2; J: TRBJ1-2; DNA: TGTGCCAGCAAAGGACATAGGGACACCTTC; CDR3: CASKGHRDTF
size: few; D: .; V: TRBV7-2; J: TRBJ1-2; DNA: TGTGCCAGCAGCTTAGGGGTCGACGACTACTATGGCTACACCTTC; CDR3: CASSLGVDDYYGYTF
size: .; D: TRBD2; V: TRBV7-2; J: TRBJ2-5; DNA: TGTGCCAGCAGCTTGGGACTAGCGGGGGAACGGGAGACCCAGTACTTC; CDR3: CASSLGLAGERETQYF
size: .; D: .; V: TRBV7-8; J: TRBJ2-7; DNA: TGTGCCAGCACCCTGGGGATGAGGGCGGCCGAGCAGTACTTC; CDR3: CASTLGMRAAEQYF
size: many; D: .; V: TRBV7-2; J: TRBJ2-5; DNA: TGTGCCAGCAGCTTAGCCCATCAAGAGACCCAGTACTTC; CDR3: CASSLAHQETQYF
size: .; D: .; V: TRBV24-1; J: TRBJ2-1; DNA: TGTGCCACCAGTGATCCTAGCGTGGGTGAGCAGTTCTTC; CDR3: CATSDPSVGEQFF
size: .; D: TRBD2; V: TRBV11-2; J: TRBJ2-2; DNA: TGTGCCAGCAGCTTAGGACTAGCGGGAGCCGGGGAGCTGTTTTTT; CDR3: CASSLGLAGAGELFF
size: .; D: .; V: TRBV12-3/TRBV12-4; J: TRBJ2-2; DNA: TGTGCCAGCACCCCGGGGAAAAGGGGGGCTATTGGGACCGGGGAGCTGTTTTTT; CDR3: CASTPGKRGAIGTGELFF
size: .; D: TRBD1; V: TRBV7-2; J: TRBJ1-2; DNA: TGTGCCAGCAGGAAAACGGACAGGAGCTATGGCTACACCTTC; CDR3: CASRKTDRSYGYTF
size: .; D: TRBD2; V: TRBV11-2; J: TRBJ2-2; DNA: TGTGCCAGCAGCTTAGAAGTAGCGGGGGTCCCCACCGGGGAGCTGTTTTTT; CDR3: CASSLEVAGVPTGELFF
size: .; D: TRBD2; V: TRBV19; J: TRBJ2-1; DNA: TGTGCCAGTAGTACCCGAACTAGCGTTTACAATGAGCAGTTCTTC; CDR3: CASSTRTSVYNEQFF
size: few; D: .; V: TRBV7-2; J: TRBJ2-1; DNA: TGTGCCAGCAGCCGGCGGGGGCAATACAATGAGCAGTTCTTC; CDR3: CASSRRGQYNEQFF
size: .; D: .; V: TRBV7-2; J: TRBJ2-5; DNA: TGTGCCAGCAGCTCAGAGGGGTCACCGCCCGGGACCCAGTACTTC; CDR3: CASSSEGSPPGTQYF
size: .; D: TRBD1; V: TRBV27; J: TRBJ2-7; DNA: TGTGCCAGCAGTTTAACAGGGGAGCGCGAGCAGTACTTC; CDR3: CASSLTGEREQYF
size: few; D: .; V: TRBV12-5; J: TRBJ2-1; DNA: TGTGCTAGTGGTTACTTCCGCTCCTACAATGAGCAGTTCTTC; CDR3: CASGYFRSYNEQFF
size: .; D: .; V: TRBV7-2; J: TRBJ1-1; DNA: TGTGCCAGCAGCGACGGGGCGAACACTGAAGCTTTCTTT; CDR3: CASSDGANTEAFF
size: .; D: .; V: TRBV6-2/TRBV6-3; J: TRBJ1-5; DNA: TGTGCCAGCACCGTGGCCCACATTCTCCTTGGTCAGCCCCAGCATTTT; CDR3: CASTVAHILLGQPQHF
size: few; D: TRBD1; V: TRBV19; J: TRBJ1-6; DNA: TGTGCCAGTAGTATAGAACCCCTGGGACAGCTTATTAATTCACCCCTCCACTTT; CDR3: CASSIEPLGQLINSPLHF
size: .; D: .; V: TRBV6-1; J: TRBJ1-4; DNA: TGTGCCAGCAGTGAAGCCCATGACCCTATTCTGCAAAAACTGTTTTTT; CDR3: CASSEAHDPILQKLFF
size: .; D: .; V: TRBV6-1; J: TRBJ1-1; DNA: TGTGCCAGTAGAAAGGGGAGGGAGGCCACTGAAGCTTTCTTT; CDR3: CASRKGREATEAFF
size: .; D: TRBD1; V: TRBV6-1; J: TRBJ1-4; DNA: TGTGCCAGCAGTTCGACAGGGGTTGGTTATGAAAAACTGTTTTTT; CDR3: CASSSTGVGYEKLFF